Only a few counts were recorded for the clone carrying this T cell receptor beta chain. Its matching antigen is unknown. These data originate in a study of T cell repertoires in cytomegalovirus infection. At the level of the study: It can be stated that public TCR beta signatures indicated CMV infection as well as a matching HLA type. The study's findings and limits: In two of eight donors, the top clonotype was HLA-C-restricted CMV-specific. Totalled public TCR beta family frequency picked out people who carried CMV plus the relevant HLA.

TCRdb ran MiXCR on the reads and lists one entry per CDR3 protein. The sample consists of 150,000 to 200,000 distinct CDR3 sequences, roughly 9.8% of them appearing once. This CDR3 has 16 amino acids. CDR1 and CDR2 (germline): MNHEY, SVGAGI. V lost 6 bases, J lost 3 bases, and 9 bases stayed unmatched. The TCR sequence derives from a human donor in good health (CMV status not recorded). Some clones in this sample may be carry-over from other donors' samples. The chain recombines TRBV6-5 with TRBJ2-3, with 10 nucleotides matching TRBD2. The sample comprised PBMCs. The CDR3, as DNA: TGTGCCAGCAGCTGGATAAGCGGGGGGGCGACAGATACGCAGTATTTT. This translates into CASSWISGGATDTQYF.